Listed below are T cell receptor beta chains from one sample, sequenced in a study of CD8 T cells in Susac syndrome. Each CDR3 protein gets one entry after TCRdb re-called the immunoSEQ multiplex PCR reads with MiXCR. This sample has over 150,000 distinct CDR3 sequences, with 90% to 95% found just once. The sample was CD4+ T cells from PBMCs. All receptors come from a human donor with multiple sclerosis. Both conserved end residues are part of each CDR3. A D gene is named only where the DNA matches it firmly. Size tells how often a clone was seen (once, few, many) or the class of an expanded clone, and some rows leave it out.

j_gene | d_gene | abundance | v_gene | CDR3nt | CDR3aa
TRBJ1-1 | . | . | TRBV5-1 | TGCGCCAGCAGTTCAGGGAGTAACACTGAAGCTTTCTTT | CASSSGSNTEAFF
TRBJ2-1 | TRBD2 | . | TRBV12-3/TRBV12-4 | TGTGCCAGCAGTTTTGGACTAGCGGGACCCCTGGGGGAGCAGTTCTTC | CASSFGLAGPLGEQFF
TRBJ2-1 | . | . | TRBV29-1 | TGCAGCGTTGGAGTGAGTGAGCAGTTCTTC | CSVGVSEQFF
TRBJ1-6 | . | . | TRBV7-9 | TGTGCCAGCAGCCAAGGGTGGGGGAATTCACCCCTCCACTTT | CASSQGWGNSPLHF
TRBJ1-5 | TRBD1 | . | TRBV9 | TGTGCCAGCAGCGTAGGGGAAGGGGGCGGCAATCAGCCCCAGCATTTT | CASSVGEGGGNQPQHF
TRBJ2-7 | TRBD1 | . | TRBV13 | TGTGCCAGCAGCTTTACATACACCGGGACAGGGGGCTACGAGCAGTACTTC | CASSFTYTGTGGYEQYF
TRBJ2-3 | TRBD1 | . | TRBV4-1 | TGCGCCAGCAGCCAAGTAACCGGGACAGGGAGAACAGATACGCAGTATTTT | CASSQVTGTGRTDTQYF
TRBJ2-7 | . | few | TRBV19 | TGTGCCAGTAGTCCCCGAGGGTACGAGCAGTACTTC | CASSPRGYEQYF
TRBJ2-7 | TRBD1 | . | TRBV7-9 | TGTGCCAGCAGCTTAGCGCACGGGACAGGGGCGTACGAGCAGTACTTC | CASSLAHGTGAYEQYF
TRBJ1-1 | . | few | TRBV7-6 | TGTGCCAGCAGCTTAGATAGGGCAGGTGAAGCTTTCTTT | CASSLDRAGEAFF
TRBJ1-1 | . | . | TRBV2 | TGTGCCAGCAGTGATGGGCAGGGCGCTGAAGCTTTCTTT | CASSDGQGAEAFF
TRBJ2-7 | . | . | TRBV7-9 | TGTGCCAGCAGCTTAGGGGGCTCCGAGCAGTACTTC | CASSLGGSEQYF
TRBJ2-5 | . | . | TRBV29-1 | TGCAGCGTTGTTGGGGGGGCAGAGACCCAGTACTTC | CSVVGGAETQYF
TRBJ2-1 | . | once | TRBV6-2/TRBV6-3 | TGTGCCAGCAGTTACTTAGCTAGCAGCTATGAGCAGTTCTTC | CASSYLASSYEQFF
TRBJ1-2 | . | . | TRBV20-1 | TGCAGTGGCACAGGGAACTATGGCTACACCTTC | CSGTGNYGYTF
TRBJ2-1 | TRBD2 | . | TRBV5-1 | TGCGCCAGCAGCTTGGGGCCGGGAGGGGATGAGCAGTTCTTC | CASSLGPGGDEQFF
TRBJ2-2 | . | . | TRBV2 | TGTGCCAGCAGGGGCCGGGGGATCGACACCGGGGAGCTGTTTTTT | CASRGRGIDTGELFF
TRBJ2-7 | TRBD2 | . | TRBV18 | TGTGCCAGCTCACCGGGGGGGATTTACGAGCAGTACTTC | CASSPGGIYEQYF
TRBJ2-3 | . | . | TRBV29-1 | TGCAGCGTTGAAGGGGTCGATGGTACGCAGTATTTT | CSVEGVDGTQYF
TRBJ1-1 | TRBD1 | . | TRBV2 | TGTGCCAGCAACCTTCGGGCAGGGGGAATGAACACTGAAGCTTTCTTT | CASNLRAGGMNTEAFF
TRBJ2-5 | . | . | TRBV20-1 | TGCAGTGCTAGAAACCAGGACCAAGAGACCCAGTACTTC | CSARNQDQETQYF
TRBJ1-5 | . | . | TRBV6-5 | TGTGCCAGCAGCCCTGCTCGGGGTCAGCCCCAGCATTTT | CASSPARGQPQHF
TRBJ1-5 | . | once | TRBV6-1 | TGTGCCAGCAGTGATAATAACAGCAATCAGCCCCAGCATTTT | CASSDNNSNQPQHF
TRBJ2-1 | TRBD2 | . | TRBV30 | TGTGCCTGGAGTCCCTCGCGGACTAGCGGGAACTACAATGAGCAGTTCTTC | CAWSPSRTSGNYNEQFF
TRBJ1-2 | . | . | TRBV30 | TGTGCCTGGAGCCTCGAGCCGGTAGGTGGCTACACCTTC | CAWSLEPVGGYTF
TRBJ2-1 | . | . | TRBV5-1 | TGCGCCAGCAGGGGAAGGGGGTCAAACTCCTACAATGAGCAGTTCTTC | CASRGRGSNSYNEQFF
TRBJ2-7 | TRBD1 | . | TRBV27 | TGTGCCAGCAGCGGAATCACAGGGGGCGGGAGCACCGAGCAGTACTTC | CASSGITGGGSTEQYF
TRBJ1-2 | TRBD1 | . | TRBV5-4 | TGTGCCAGCAGCTGGGACAGGGTCTCTGGCTACACCTTC | CASSWDRVSGYTF
TRBJ2-6 | . | . | TRBV28 | TGTGCCAGCAGTTTATCCCTCGGACAGACCTCTGGGGCCAACGTCCTGACTTTC | CASSLSLGQTSGANVLTF
TRBJ2-1 | TRBD1 | . | TRBV15 | TGTGCCACCAGCAGGCCCAGGCGTGGACAGGGTCCCCATGAGCAGTTCTTC | CATSRPRRGQGPHEQFF
TRBJ2-5 | TRBD2 | . | TRBV6-6 | TGTGCCAGCAGTTACCGTCGCGGGAGAGGGGAGACCCAGTACTTC | CASSYRRGRGETQYF
TRBJ2-7 | . | . | TRBV20-1 | TGCAGTGCTAGAGATCAGCAGAGGCCCTACGAGCAGTACTTC | CSARDQQRPYEQYF
TRBJ1-1 | TRBD1 | . | TRBV20-1 | TGCAGTGCTAGAGATCCCGGGACAGGGACGAACACTGAAGCTTTCTTT | CSARDPGTGTNTEAFF
TRBJ2-7 | . | . | TRBV5-6 | TGTGCCAGCAGCTTTGGACTCTCTTACGAGCAGTACTTC | CASSFGLSYEQYF
TRBJ2-1 | TRBD1 | . | TRBV20-1 | TGCAGTGCGGGGACAGGGCTCTACAATGAGCAGTTCTTC | CSAGTGLYNEQFF
TRBJ1-4 | . | . | TRBV5-1 | TGCGCCAGCAGCTTGGGTACAGGGCTGTGGGAAAAACTGTTTTTT | CASSLGTGLWEKLFF
TRBJ1-1 | . | . | TRBV7-9 | TGTGCCAGCTCCCCCCGGGAGGGCACTGAAGCTTTCTTT | CASSPREGTEAFF
TRBJ2-3 | . | . | TRBV27 | TGTGCCAGCAGTTGGGGTCCAGATACGCAGTATTTT | CASSWGPDTQYF
TRBJ2-1 | . | . | TRBV20-1 | TGCAGTGCGATCCGGGCCCACAATGAGCAGTTCTTC | CSAIRAHNEQFF
TRBJ1-1 | . | once | TRBV6-2/TRBV6-3 | TGTGCCAGCAGTTCCAGGAACACTGAAGCTTTCTTT | CASSSRNTEAFF
TRBJ2-2 | TRBD2 | . | TRBV2 | TGTGCCAGCAGCACCAGCGGGAGGGCCATCGGGGAGCTGTTTTTT | CASSTSGRAIGELFF
TRBJ2-3 | TRBD2 | . | TRBV7-2 | TGTGCCAGCAGCTATAGCATTCTAGCGGGGGGTTCCTCTAGCACAGATACGCAGTATTTT | CASSYSILAGGSSSTDTQYF
TRBJ2-7 | . | once | TRBV19 | TGTGCCAGTAGTATAGAACGACTCTCCGAGCAGTACTTC | CASSIERLSEQYF
TRBJ2-7 | TRBD1 | . | TRBV2 | TGTGCCAGTACGACAGGGGGGGGAAACGAGCAGTACTTC | CASTTGGGNEQYF
TRBJ2-3 | . | . | TRBV4-2 | TGTGCCAGCAGCGGTAGGGGGGGAGGTTTTAGCACAGATACGCAGTATTTT | CASSGRGGGFSTDTQYF
TRBJ1-1 | . | few | TRBV5-1 | TGCGCCAGCAGCACACAGTACGACACTGAAGCTTTCTTT | CASSTQYDTEAFF
TRBJ2-3 | . | . | TRBV19 | TGTGCCAGTAGTTTCGCTTCTAGCACAGATACGCAGTATTTT | CASSFASSTDTQYF
TRBJ2-3 | TRBD2 | . | TRBV12-3/TRBV12-4 | TGTGCCAGCAGAATGACTAGCGGGGTGGGCACAGATACGCAGTATTTT | CASRMTSGVGTDTQYF
TRBJ1-2 | . | . | TRBV6-1 | TGTGCCAGCACCCCCAAGGGGGAAGGCTACACCTTC | CASTPKGEGYTF
TRBJ2-3 | TRBD2 | . | TRBV5-1 | TGCGCCAGCAGCTTGAACGGGAGGTATCCAGATACGCAGTATTTT | CASSLNGRYPDTQYF
TRBJ2-5 | . | . | TRBV20-1 | TGCAGTGCCACCTCGTGGGCGCAACTAAAAGAGACCCAGTACTTC | CSATSWAQLKETQYF
TRBJ1-5 | . | . | TRBV5-1 | TGCGCCAGCAGCTTGGTGGGGGAACAGCCCCAGCATTTT | CASSLVGEQPQHF
TRBJ1-2 | TRBD1 | once | TRBV29-1 | TGCAGCGCTCAGACAGGGTCCTATGGCTACACCTTC | CSAQTGSYGYTF
TRBJ2-1 | TRBD2 | . | TRBV11-2 | TGTGCCAGCAGCTCCCGGGGGGGTAGGAACAATGAGCAGTTCTTC | CASSSRGGRNNEQFF
TRBJ2-7 | . | . | TRBV7-3 | TGTGCCAGCAGCTTAACAGGATTCTCCTACGAGCAGTACTTC | CASSLTGFSYEQYF
TRBJ2-7 | TRBD1 | once | TRBV5-1 | TGCGCCAGCAGCTTGGGACAGGGGGGATCGGGAGAGCAGTACTTC | CASSLGQGGSGEQYF
TRBJ2-2 | . | . | TRBV12-3/TRBV12-4 | TGTGCCAGCAGTTTAAGGGCAAAGGGCATCGGGGAGCTGTTTTTT | CASSLRAKGIGELFF